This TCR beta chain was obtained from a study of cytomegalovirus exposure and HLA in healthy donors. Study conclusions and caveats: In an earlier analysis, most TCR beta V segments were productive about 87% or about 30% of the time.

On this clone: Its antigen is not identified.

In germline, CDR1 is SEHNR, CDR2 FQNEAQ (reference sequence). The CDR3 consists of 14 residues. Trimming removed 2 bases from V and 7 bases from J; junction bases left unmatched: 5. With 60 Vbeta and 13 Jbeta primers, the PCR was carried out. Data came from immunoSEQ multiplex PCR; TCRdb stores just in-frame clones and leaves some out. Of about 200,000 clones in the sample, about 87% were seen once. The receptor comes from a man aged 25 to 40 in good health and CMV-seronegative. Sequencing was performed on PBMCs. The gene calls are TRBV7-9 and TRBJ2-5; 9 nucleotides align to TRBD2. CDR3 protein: CASSLLAGTGTQYF. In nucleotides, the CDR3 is TGTGCCAGCAGCTTACTAGCGGGAACGGGGACCCAGTACTTC. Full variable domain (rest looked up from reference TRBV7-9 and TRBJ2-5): DTGVSQNPRHKITKRGQNVTFRCDPISEHNRLYWYRQTLGQGPEFLTYFQNEAQLEKSRLLSDRFSAERPKGSFSTLEIQRTEQGDSAMYLCASSLLAGTGTQYFGPGTRLLVL.